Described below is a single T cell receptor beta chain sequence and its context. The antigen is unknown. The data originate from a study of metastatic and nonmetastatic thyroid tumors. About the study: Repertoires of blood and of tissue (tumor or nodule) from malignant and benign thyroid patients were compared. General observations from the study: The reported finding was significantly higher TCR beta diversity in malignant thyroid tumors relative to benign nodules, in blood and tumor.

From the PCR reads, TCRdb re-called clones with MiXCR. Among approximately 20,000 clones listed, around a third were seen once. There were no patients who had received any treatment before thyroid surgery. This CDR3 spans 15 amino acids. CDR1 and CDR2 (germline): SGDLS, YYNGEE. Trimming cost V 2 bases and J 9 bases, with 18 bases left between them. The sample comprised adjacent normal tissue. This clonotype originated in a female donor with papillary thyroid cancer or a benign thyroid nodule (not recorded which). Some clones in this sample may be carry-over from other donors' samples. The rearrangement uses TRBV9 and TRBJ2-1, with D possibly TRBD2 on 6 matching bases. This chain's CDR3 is CASSVAEGLVGEQFF. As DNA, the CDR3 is TGTGCCAGCAGCGTTGCGGAGGGCCTAGTAGGTGAGCAGTTCTTC.